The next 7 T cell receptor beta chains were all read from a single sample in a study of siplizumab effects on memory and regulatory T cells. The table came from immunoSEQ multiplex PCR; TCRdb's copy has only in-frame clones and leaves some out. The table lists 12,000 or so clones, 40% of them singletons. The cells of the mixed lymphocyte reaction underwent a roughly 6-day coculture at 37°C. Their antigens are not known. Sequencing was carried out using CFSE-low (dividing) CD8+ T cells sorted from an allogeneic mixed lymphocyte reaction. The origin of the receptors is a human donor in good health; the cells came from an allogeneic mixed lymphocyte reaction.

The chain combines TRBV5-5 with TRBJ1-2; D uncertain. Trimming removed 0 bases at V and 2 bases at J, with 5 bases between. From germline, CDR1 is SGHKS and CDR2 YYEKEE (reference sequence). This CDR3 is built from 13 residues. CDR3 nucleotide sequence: TGTGCCAGCAGCTTGGGGGTGAACTATGGCTACACCTTC. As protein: CASSLGVNYGYTF. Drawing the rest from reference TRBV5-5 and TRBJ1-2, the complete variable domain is DAGVTQSPTHLIKTRGQQVTLRCSPISGHKSVSWYQQVLGQGPQFIFQYYEKEERGRGNFPDRFSARQFPNYSSELNVNALLLGDSALYLCASSLGVNYGYTFGSGTRLTVV.

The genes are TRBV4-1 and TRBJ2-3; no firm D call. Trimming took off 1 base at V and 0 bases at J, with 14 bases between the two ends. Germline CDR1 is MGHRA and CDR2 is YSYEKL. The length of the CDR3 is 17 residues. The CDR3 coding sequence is TGCGCCAGCAGCCAAGCTCCCCCGATTACTAGCACAGATACGCAGTATTTT. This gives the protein CASSQAPPITSTDTQYF.

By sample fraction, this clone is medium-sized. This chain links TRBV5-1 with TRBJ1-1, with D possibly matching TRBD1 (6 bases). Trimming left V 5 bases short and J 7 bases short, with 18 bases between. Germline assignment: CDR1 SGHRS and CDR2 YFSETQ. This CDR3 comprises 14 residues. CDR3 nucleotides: TGCGCCAGCAGTAATTCGCAGGGGTCCAGTGAAGCTTTCTTT. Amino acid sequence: CASSNSQGSSEAFF. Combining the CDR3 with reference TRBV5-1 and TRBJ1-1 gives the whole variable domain KAGVTQTPRYLIKTRGQQVTLSCSPISGHRSVSWYQQTPGQGLQFLFEYFSETQRNKGNFPGRFSGRQFSNSRSEMNVSTLELGDSALYLCASSNSQGSSEAFFGQGTRLTVV.

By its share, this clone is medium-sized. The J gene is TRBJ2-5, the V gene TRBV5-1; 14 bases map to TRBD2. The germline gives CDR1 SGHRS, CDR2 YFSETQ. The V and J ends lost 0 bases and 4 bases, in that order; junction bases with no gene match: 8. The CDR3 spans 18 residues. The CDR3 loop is CASSLGLAGGPTLETQYF. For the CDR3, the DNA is TGCGCCAGCAGCTTGGGACTAGCGGGAGGGCCGACCTTAGAGACCCAGTACTTC. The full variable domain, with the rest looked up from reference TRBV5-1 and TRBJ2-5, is KAGVTQTPRYLIKTRGQQVTLSCSPISGHRSVSWYQQTPGQGLQFLFEYFSETQRNKGNFPGRFSGRQFSNSRSEMNVSTLELGDSALYLCASSLGLAGGPTLETQYFGPGTRLLVL.

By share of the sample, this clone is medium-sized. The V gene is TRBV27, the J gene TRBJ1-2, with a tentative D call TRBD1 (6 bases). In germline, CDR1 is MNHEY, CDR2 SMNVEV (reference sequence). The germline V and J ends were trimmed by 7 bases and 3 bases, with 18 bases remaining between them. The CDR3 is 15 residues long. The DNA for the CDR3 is TGTGCCAGCACCCCGGACCGGGAGGGGGACTATGGCTACACCTTC. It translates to CASTPDREGDYGYTF.

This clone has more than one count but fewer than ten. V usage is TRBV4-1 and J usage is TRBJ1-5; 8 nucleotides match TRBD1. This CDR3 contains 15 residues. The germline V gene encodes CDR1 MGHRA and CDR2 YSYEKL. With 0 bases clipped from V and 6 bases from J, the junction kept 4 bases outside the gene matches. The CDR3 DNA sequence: TGCGCCAGCAGCCAAGATCGAACAGGGGGTCAGCCCCAGCATTTT. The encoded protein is CASSQDRTGGQPQHF.

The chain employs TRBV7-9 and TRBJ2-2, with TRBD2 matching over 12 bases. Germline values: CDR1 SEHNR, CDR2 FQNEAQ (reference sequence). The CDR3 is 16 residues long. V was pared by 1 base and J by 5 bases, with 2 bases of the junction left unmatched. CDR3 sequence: CASSLGTSGKTGELFF. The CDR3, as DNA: TGTGCCAGCAGCTTAGGGACTAGCGGGAAAACCGGGGAGCTGTTTTTT. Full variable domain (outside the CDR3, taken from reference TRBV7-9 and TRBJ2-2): DTGVSQNPRHKITKRGQNVTFRCDPISEHNRLYWYRQTLGQGPEFLTYFQNEAQLEKSRLLSDRFSAERPKGSFSTLEIQRTEQGDSAMYLCASSLGTSGKTGELFFGEGSRLTVL.